This T cell receptor beta chain is from a study of cytomegalovirus exposure and HLA in healthy donors. Study-wide points: A later analysis found TCR association rates differed by HLA locus, highest for DRB1 and lowest for HLA-C. Association of a missense DCLRE1C variant with TCR beta V- and J-gene trimming was reported in a later analysis. Presence/absence analyses treated sequencing depth as roughly uniform across donors.

This clone was observed a few times. No antigen is known for it. Per germline, CDR1 MDHEN and CDR2 SYDVKM. This CDR3 spans 14 amino acids. V was pared by 6 bases and J by 4 bases, with 9 bases of the junction left unmatched. The PCR made use of 60 Vbeta and 13 Jbeta primers. In the original workflow: There were around 78 million unique TCR beta chains by a later count, and about 12 million of them were shared. Clones were read by immunoSEQ multiplex PCR, and TCRdb kept only the in-frame ones, dropping some. V and J calls plus clone size are reproduced from that table; the DNA served to infer D and trimming. The table has more than 80,000 clones, roughly 63% seen once.

The receptor comes from a man in his forties or fifties in good health and CMV-seronegative. Sequencing was carried out using PBMCs. The rearrangement joins TRBV28 to TRBJ2-7; TRBD1 matches at 7 bases. Here the CDR3 reads CASSTTGAKYEQYF. The CDR3, as DNA: TGTGCCAGCAGCACAACAGGGGCGAAGTACGAGCAGTACTTC.